Following are 10 T cell receptor beta chains from one sample sequenced in a study of blood T cell repertoires in COVID-19. Clones were read by immunoSEQ multiplex PCR, and TCRdb kept only the in-frame ones, dropping some. Of about 150,000 clones listed, 86% are singletons. The sample was peripheral blood. Every receptor here comes from a man between 65 and 80 years old with acute or convalescent COVID-19.

This chain uses TRBV4-3 with TRBJ1-1; no clear D gene. V shed 2 bases and J shed 11 bases, with 18 bases lying between them. Germline-derived CDR1 and CDR2 are LGHNA and YSLEER. The CDR3 is 14 residues long. As DNA, the CDR3 is TGCGCCAGCAGCCAAAATCCCCAGGCTGCGGGGGCTTTCTTT. Translated: CASSQNPQAAGAFF.

A single count supports this clone. V gene TRBV28 combines with J gene TRBJ2-3, with D possibly TRBD2 on 5 matching bases. Trimming took off 7 bases at V and 0 bases at J, with 20 bases between the two ends. Germline loops: CDR1 MDHEN, CDR2 SYDVKM. There are 17 residues in the CDR3. In nucleotides, the CDR3 is TGTGCCAGCACCCCCATGGAGCGGTCCCCTAGCACAGATACGCAGTATTTT. Residues: CASTPMERSPSTDTQYF. Supplemented by reference TRBV28 and TRBJ2-3, the full variable domain reads DVKVTQSSRYLVKRTGEKVFLECVQDMDHENMFWYRQDPGLGLRLIYFSYDVKMKEKGDIPEGYSVSREKKERFSLILESASTNQTSMYLCASTPMERSPSTDTQYFGPGTRLTVL.

V gene TRBV6-1 combines with J gene TRBJ1-3, with a tentative D call TRBD1 (5 bases). CDR1 and CDR2 from the germline V gene are MNHNS and SASEGT. The CDR3 contains 16 residues. V dropped 4 bases and J dropped 0 bases, with 13 bases sitting between them. The CDR3 spells CASSVVDSYSGNTIYF. The CDR3 DNA follows: TGTGCCAGCAGTGTCGTCGACAGCTACTCTGGAAACACCATATATTTT.

The chain couples TRBV14 to TRBJ2-6; tentative D call: TRBD2 (6 bases). Germline V lookup: CDR1 SGHDN, CDR2 FVKESK. Trimming removed 6 bases from V and 0 bases from J, with 12 bases in between. The CDR3 loop spans 16 amino acids. In DNA form, the CDR3 reads TGTGCCAGCAGTCTTTCCGGGGGCTCTGGGGCCAACGTCCTGACTTTC. It is translated as CASSLSGGSGANVLTF. Combining the CDR3 with reference TRBV14 and TRBJ2-6 gives the whole variable domain EAGVTQFPSHSVIEKGQTVTLRCDPISGHDNLYWYRRVMGKEIKFLLHFVKESKQDESGMPNNRFLAERTGGTYSTLKVQPAELEDSGVYFCASSLSGGSGANVLTFGAGSRLTVL.

CDR3 region: CASSYYGTGGHWEAFF. CDR3 DNA: TGTGCCAGCAGTTACTACGGGACAGGGGGGCATTGGGAAGCTTTCTTT. This chain joins TRBV6-2 or TRBV6-3 and TRBJ1-1; 11 positions agree with TRBD1. The CDR3 covers 16 residues. Trimming cost V 1 base and J 8 bases; bases outside gene matches: 9. The germline V gene has CDR1 MNHEY and CDR2 SVGEGT.

This sequence joins TRBV7-2 and TRBJ2-2; D remains ambiguous. CDR3 length: 12 amino acids. Germline CDR1 is SGHTA and CDR2 is FQGNSA. V lost 0 bases and J lost 8, with 4 bases in between. CDR3 DNA: TGTGCCAGCAGCTTAGCCCGGGGGGAGCTGTTTTTT. Translating gives CASSLARGELFF. Drawing the rest from reference TRBV7-2 and TRBJ2-2, the complete variable domain is GAGVSQSPSNKVTEKGKDVELRCDPISGHTALYWYRQSLGQGLEFLIYFQGNSAPDKSGLPSDRFSAERTGGSVSTLTIQRTQQEDSAVYLCASSLARGELFFGEGSRLTVL.

The chain recombines TRBV9 with TRBJ1-5; a possible D gene is TRBD1 (6 bases). The CDR3 consists of 14 residues. The V end lost 4 bases, the J end lost 0 bases, and 8 bases lay between the germline ends. CDR1 SGDLS and CDR2 YYNGEE come from the germline V gene. This chain's CDR3 is CASSSGVSNQPQHF. The CDR3 coding sequence is TGTGCCAGCAGCTCAGGGGTTAGCAATCAGCCCCAGCATTTT.

This rearrangement joins TRBV27 to TRBJ2-1; 7 nucleotides line up with TRBD1. Germline values: CDR1 MNHEY, CDR2 SMNVEV (reference sequence). The CDR3 is 17 residues long. Losses at the gene ends were 0 bases for V and 6 bases for J; bases not matched to a gene: 11. For the CDR3, the DNA is TGTGCCAGCAGTTTATCTCGGGGACAGAACATAATCAATGAGCAGTTCTTC. It specifies CASSLSRGQNIINEQFF.

This rearrangement joins TRBV3-1 (or the pseudogene TRBV3-2) to TRBJ2-1; the match to TRBD2 covers 11 bases. The V gene's germline CDR1 is LGHDT and CDR2 YNNKEL (reference sequence). With 2 bases clipped from V and 7 bases from J, the junction kept 7 bases outside the gene matches. The CDR3 loop spans 16 amino acids. The CDR3 loop reads CASSQLAGGPGNEQFF. In DNA, the CDR3 is TGTGCCAGCAGCCAATTAGCGGGAGGGCCGGGGAATGAGCAGTTCTTC.

J is TRBJ1-1 and V is TRBV29-1; 7 positions match TRBD1. Germline V gene data show CDR1 as SQVTM and CDR2 as ANQGSEA. V lost 6 bases to trimming and J lost 1 base; unmatched junction nucleotides: 2. The CDR3 is made up of 12 amino acids. In DNA, the CDR3 is TGCAGCGTGGGGACAGCGAACACTGAAGCTTTCTTT. Translating it yields CSVGTANTEAFF.